A single sample gave rise to the 18 T cell receptor beta chains below, sequenced in a study of tumor-infiltrating lymphocytes in primary liver carcinoma (dated by TCRdb to 2015 to 2018). Blood RNA was extracted from unsorted whole blood with TRIzol reagent; germline DNA came from the DNeasy Blood & Tissue kit. The reads were generated on an Illumina HiSeq 2500. A constant-region primer and ProtoScript II reverse transcriptase were used to reverse-transcribe TCRbeta-specific cDNA from around 540 ng total RNA. The TCRbeta libraries were prepared through three rounds of nested multiplex PCR following a slightly modified ARM-PCR procedure. Multiplex TRBV1-TRBV30 forward primers and a Cbeta reverse primer were used in the first two PCR rounds, each of which was run for approximately 9 cycles. The public reads were reanalyzed by TCRdb: fastp trimming at Q25, MiXCR alignment, in-frame beta chains only. Every CDR3 protein is listed once, alongside the most common genes and DNA of its rows. Within this sample are over 250,000 distinct CDR3 sequences, with nearly 60% of them counted one time only. Of the sample, 15% to 20% falls within the top ten clones.

The sequencing input was peripheral blood. The receptors shown here come from a woman under 40 with primary liver carcinoma and hepatitis B virus infection.

This clonotype was seen repeatedly, ten times or more. In nucleotides, the CDR3 is TGTGCCAGCAGCTTACTAGGGGGCTATACCTACGAGCAGTACTTC. Its protein product is CASSLLGGYTYEQYF. J is TRBJ2-7 and V is TRBV11-2; the match to TRBD1 covers 7 bases. CDR3 length: 15 residues. Germline V gives CDR1 SGHAT, CDR2 FQNNGV. V trimming: 2 bases; J trimming: 2 bases; junction bases outside the gene matches: 6.

About this clonotype itself: Without the conserved terminal phenylalanine or tryptophan, this CDR3 likely stems from a read error. The V call is TRBV11-2, the J call TRBJ1-5; perhaps TRBD1 as D (6 bases). Germline V gives CDR1 SGHAT, CDR2 FQNNGV. The CDR3 has 16 residues. V lost 2 bases to trimming and J lost 4 bases, with 15 bases between them. The CDR3 nucleotides are TGTGCCAGCAGCTTAAATATCGGGACATCAAATCAGCCCCAGCATTAT. Protein product: CASSLNIGTSNQPQHY.

The J gene is TRBJ2-1, the V gene TRBV18; D gene unclear. V was clipped by 3 bases and J by 13 bases, with 13 bases between them. CDR3 length: 12 residues. The germline CDR1 and CDR2 sequences are KGHSH and LQKENI. CDR3 coding DNA: TGTGCCAGCTCACCCGATAGTGCTGACCAGTTCTTC. Its translation: CASSPDSADQFF. The full variable domain, completed using reference TRBV18 and TRBJ2-1, is NAGVMQNPRHLVRRRGQEARLRCSPMKGHSHVYWYRQLPEEGLKFMVYLQKENIIDESGMPKERFSAEFPKEGPSILRIQQVVRGDSAAYFCASSPDSADQFFGPGTRLTVL.

Concerning this clonotype: Possible read error: a much larger clone is one base away. CDR3 in amino acids: CASSQLTVSVEKLFF. The CDR3 DNA is TGTGCCAGCAGCCAATTGACAGTGTCGGTGGAAAAACTGTTTTTT. The chain is built from TRBV14 and TRBJ1-4; D possibly corresponds to TRBD1 (5 bases). V gave up 2 bases and J gave up 8 bases, with 15 bases separating them. This CDR3 is 15 amino acids long. CDR1 and CDR2 from the germline V gene are SGHDN and FVKESK. Complete variable domain (other parts from reference TRBV14 and TRBJ1-4): EAGVTQFPSHSVIEKGQTVTLRCDPISGHDNLYWYRRVMGKEIKFLLHFVKESKQDESGMPNNRFLAERTGGTYSTLKVQPAELEDSGVYFCASSQLTVSVEKLFFGSGTQLSVL.

Comments on this clonotype: This may come from a read error, since a much larger clone is one base off. The chain recombines TRBV11-2 with TRBJ2-3; D is unclear. Germline V lookup: CDR1 SGHAT, CDR2 FQNNGV. The CDR3 length is 14 residues. The CDR3 loop reads CVSSPRQGTDTQYF. In DNA form, the CDR3 reads TGTGTCAGCAGCCCTCGGCAGGGCACAGATACGCAGTATTTT.

To note about this clonotype: The junction does not match germline at one end; this may be a read error. This sequence joins TRBV11-1 and TRBJ1-1; TRBD1 agrees at 8 bases. This CDR3 spans 15 amino acids. The germline V gene has CDR1 SGHAT and CDR2 FQDESV (reference sequence). The CDR3 DNA is TGTGCCAGCAGCTTAGCTCCGGGACAGGATACTGAAGCTATCTTT. Residues: CASSLAPGQDTEAIF. Drawing the rest from reference TRBV11-1 and TRBJ1-1, the complete variable domain is EAEVAQSPRYKITEKSQAVAFWCDPISGHATLYWYRQILGQGPELLVQFQDESVVDDSQLPKDRFSAERLKGVDSTLKIQPAELGDSAMYLCASSLAPGQDTEAIFGQGTRLTVV.

V usage is TRBV11-2 and J usage is TRBJ2-3, with 8 bases fitting TRBD2. Per the germline V gene, CDR1 is SGHAT and CDR2 is FQNNGV. The CDR3 is 17 amino acids. The trim removed 4 bases at V and 4 bases at J, leaving 13 bases unmatched. The CDR3 is CASSSSETGGPADTQYF. The CDR3 DNA sequence: TGTGCCAGCAGCTCCTCCGAAACGGGAGGGCCCGCAGATACGCAGTATTTT. The whole variable domain, filled in from reference TRBV11-2 and TRBJ2-3, reads EAGVAQSPRYKIIEKRQSVAFWCNPISGHATLYWYQQILGQGPKLLIQFQNNGVVDDSQLPKDRFSAERLKGVDSTLKIQPAKLEDSAVYLCASSSSETGGPADTQYFGPGTRLTVL.

This chain connects TRBV5-1 to TRBJ2-7; TRBD2 might be the D (6 bases). V shed 5 bases and J shed 3 bases, with 12 bases lying between them. Looked up from germline, CDR1 is SGHRS and CDR2 is YFSETQ. The CDR3 spans 13 residues. The CDR3 DNA follows: TGCGCCAGCAGACGGAGTAGCGGCTACGAGCAGTACTTC. Translated: CASRRSSGYEQYF.

As concerns this clonotype: A much larger clone is a single base away; this may be a read error. J is TRBJ1-5 and V is TRBV12-3 or TRBV12-4; D is ambiguous. The CDR3 is 13 amino acids. Here the CDR3 DNA reads TGTTCCAGCAGTCGGCAAGGTTCCCCAGTCCAGCATTTT. Translation gives CSSSRQGSPVQHF.

Comments on this clonotype: Since the CDR3 does not end with the conserved phenylalanine or tryptophan, this likely comes from a read error. This rearrangement joins TRBV7-8 to TRBJ1-6; 11 bases agree with TRBD1. The germline CDR1 and CDR2 sequences are SGHVS and FQNEAQ. The CDR3 consists of 17 residues. Written as DNA, the CDR3 is TGTACCAGCAGCTACGGGACAGGGGGCTCCTATAATTCACCCCTCCACCTT. Amino acid sequence: CTSSYGTGGSYNSPLHL.

This chain uses TRBV28 with TRBJ2-2; D is perhaps TRBD1 (5 bases). CDR1 MDHEN and CDR2 SYDVKM come from the germline V gene. This CDR3 spans 17 amino acids. V was pared by 3 bases and J by 0 bases, with 14 bases between. DNA for the CDR3: TGTGCCAGCAGTTTTAGGGGCATCAGTTCGAACACCGGGGAGCTGTTTTTT. It codes for CASSFRGISSNTGELFF.

The CDR3, as DNA: TGCAGCGTTGTCGGAGGGGCGGGAGGGAGTGAAAAACTGTTTTTT. It codes for CSVVGGAGGSEKLFF. This sequence joins TRBV29-1 and TRBJ1-4; possibly TRBD1 for D (5 bases). With 4 bases removed from V and 7 bases from J, the gap between germline ends came to 19 bases. CDR3 length: 15 residues. Germline values: CDR1 SQVTM, CDR2 ANQGSEA.

This clonotype was seen a handful of times. At one of its ends the junction is not consistent with the germline gene, which may arise from a read error. The chain is built from TRBV4-3 and TRBJ2-5, with D possibly being TRBD1 or TRBD2 (5 bases each). The CDR3 length is 17 residues. Germline CDR1 and CDR2: LGHNA and YSLEER. CDR3 nucleotides: TGCGCCAGAAGCCAAGATCCCTACGGGGCAATCCAAGAGACCCAGTACTTC. The encoded protein is CARSQDPYGAIQETQYF.

The gene calls are TRBV24-1 and TRBJ2-1; TRBD2 matches at 9 bases. The germline V gene encodes CDR1 KGHDR and CDR2 SFDVKD. V was pared by 3 bases and J by 6 bases, with 8 bases of the junction left unmatched. CDR3 length: 16 residues. The CDR3 DNA follows: TGTGCCACCAGTGATAGGGCGGGAGGGCCTTCCAATGAGCAGTTCTTC. It yields the protein CATSDRAGGPSNEQFF.

Concerning this clonotype itself: Without the conserved terminal phenylalanine or tryptophan, this CDR3 likely stems from a read error. V and J are TRBV11-2 and TRBJ2-3; D call uncertain. Germline V lookup: CDR1 SGHAT, CDR2 FQNNGV. V was cut by 6 bases and J by 2 bases, with 6 bases left in between. The CDR3 runs to 12 residues. CDR3 bases: TGTGCCAGCAGTTCCGCCACAGATACGCAGTATTCT. Protein sequence: CASSSATDTQYS.

This clonotype occurred a few times. The rearrangement joins TRBV6-1 to TRBJ2-5, with D perhaps TRBD1 (6 bases). The CDR3 runs 15 residues. V was shortened by 7 bases and J by 4 bases, with 19 bases between the two germline ends. CDR1 is MNHNS, CDR2 SASEGT, per germline. The CDR3, as DNA: TGTGCCAGCACCCTACAGGGAGTCGCGTCAGAGACCCAGTACTTC. Amino acids: CASTLQGVASETQYF.

As to this clonotype: This may be a read error: a much more frequent sequence differs by one nucleotide. The CDR3 region is CASSLGGFANVPTF. The CDR3 bases are TGTGCCAGCAGTTTGGGGGGCTTTGCCAACGTCCCGACTTTC. The chain combines TRBV6-2 or TRBV6-3 with TRBJ2-6; possibly TRBD1 or TRBD2 for D (6 bases each). The CDR3 sequence is 14 residues long. Germline CDR1 is MNHEY and CDR2 is SVGEGT.

There are a few counts of this clonotype. The chain links TRBV2 to TRBJ2-2; 10 nucleotides align to TRBD2. This CDR3 has 15 residues. V was clipped by 6 bases and J by 7 bases; unmatched bases: 8. Germline loops: CDR1 SNHLY, CDR2 FYNNEI. CDR3 coding DNA: TGTGCCAGCAGGCCTAGCGGGAGTAGTGGCGGGGAGCTGTTTTTT. Protein sequence: CASRPSGSSGGELFF. Filled out from reference TRBV2 and TRBJ2-2, the complete variable domain reads EPEVTQTPSHQVTQMGQEVILRCVPISNHLYFYWYRQILGQKVEFLVSFYNNEISEKSEIFDDQFSVERPDGSNFTLKIRSTKLEDSAMYFCASRPSGSSGGELFFGEGSRLTVL.